Given below is one T cell receptor (beta chain) in context. A quantity of roughly 0.5 to 1 ug RNA underwent reverse transcription using random hexamers. An immunoSEQ multiplex PCR generated amplified TCR beta CDR3 products spanning 54 Vbeta and 13 Jbeta. TCRdb reprocessed the immunoSEQ multiplex PCR reads with MiXCR, giving one entry per CDR3 protein. The table has around 300,000 distinct CDR3 sequences, just over 90% seen once. This sample was included in a study of CD8 T cells in Susac syndrome. Sequencing targeted TCR beta in T cells from blood (CD8+ and CD4+). Germline lookup yields CDR1 SGHTA and CDR2 FQGNSA. Deletions cut 6 bases from V and 4 bases from J, with 8 bases between. There are 12 residues in the CDR3.

The clonotype originates from a human donor with multiple sclerosis. V is TRBV7-2 and J is TRBJ2-3, with unresolved D. Sequencing was done on a sample of CD4+ T cells from PBMCs. The CDR3 region has the DNA TGTGCCAGCAGACCTACCCCAGATACGCAGTATTTT. This sequence encodes CASRPTPDTQYF.